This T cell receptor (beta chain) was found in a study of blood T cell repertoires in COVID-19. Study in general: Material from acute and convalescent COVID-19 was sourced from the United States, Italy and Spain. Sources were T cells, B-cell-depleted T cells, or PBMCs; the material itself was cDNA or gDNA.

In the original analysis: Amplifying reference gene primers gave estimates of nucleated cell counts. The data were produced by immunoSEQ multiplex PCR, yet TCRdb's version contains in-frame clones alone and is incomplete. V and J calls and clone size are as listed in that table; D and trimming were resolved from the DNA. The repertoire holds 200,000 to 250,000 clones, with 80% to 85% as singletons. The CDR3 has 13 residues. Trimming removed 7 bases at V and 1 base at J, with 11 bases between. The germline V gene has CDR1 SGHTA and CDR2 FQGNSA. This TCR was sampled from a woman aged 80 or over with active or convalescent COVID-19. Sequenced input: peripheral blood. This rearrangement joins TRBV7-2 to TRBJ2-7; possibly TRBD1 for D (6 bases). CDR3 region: CASKKGQSYEQYF. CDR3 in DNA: TGTGCCAGCAAGAAGGGACAATCCTACGAGCAGTACTTC.